The clone carrying this TCR beta chain occurred a few times. MiXCR, run by TCRdb on the 5' RACE reads, gives a single entry per CDR3 protein. This sample has about 69,000 distinct CDR3 sequences, with 10% to 15% found just once. The data originate from a study of early T cells in non-severe SARS-CoV-2 infection. Germline V gene data show CDR1 as SQVTM and CDR2 as ANQGSEA. The CDR3 length is 13 residues. V was trimmed by 7 bases and J by 2 bases, leaving 14 bases between them. The sequence was obtained from an adult who was a healthcare worker with PCR-confirmed SARS-CoV-2 infection or an uninfected control (not recorded which). Sequencing was carried out using whole blood. This chain links TRBV29-1 with TRBJ2-5; D may be TRBD1 (6 bases). CDR3 nucleotide sequence: TGCAGCGCCGCCCGACAGGAACAAGAGACCCAGTACTTC. The encoded protein is CSAARQEQETQYF.